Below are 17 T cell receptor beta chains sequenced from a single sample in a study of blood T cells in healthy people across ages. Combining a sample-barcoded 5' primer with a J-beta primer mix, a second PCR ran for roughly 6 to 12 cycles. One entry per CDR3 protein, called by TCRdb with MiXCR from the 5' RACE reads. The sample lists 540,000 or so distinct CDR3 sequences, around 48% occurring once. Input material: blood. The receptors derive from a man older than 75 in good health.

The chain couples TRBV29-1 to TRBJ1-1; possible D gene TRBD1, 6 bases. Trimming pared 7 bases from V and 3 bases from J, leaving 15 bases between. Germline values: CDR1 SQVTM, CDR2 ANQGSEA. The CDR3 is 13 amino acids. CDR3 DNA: TGCAGCGCGGCCAGGGGAGGGGACACTGAAGCTTTCTTT. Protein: CSAARGGDTEAFF.

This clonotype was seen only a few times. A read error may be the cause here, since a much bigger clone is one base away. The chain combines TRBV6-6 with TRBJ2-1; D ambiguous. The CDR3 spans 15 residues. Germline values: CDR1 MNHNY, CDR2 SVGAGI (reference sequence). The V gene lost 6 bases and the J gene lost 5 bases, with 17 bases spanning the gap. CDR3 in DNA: TGTGCCAGCAGGCCCGCCGTGGCCTCGCACAATGAGCAGTTCTTC. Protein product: CASRPAVASHNEQFF.

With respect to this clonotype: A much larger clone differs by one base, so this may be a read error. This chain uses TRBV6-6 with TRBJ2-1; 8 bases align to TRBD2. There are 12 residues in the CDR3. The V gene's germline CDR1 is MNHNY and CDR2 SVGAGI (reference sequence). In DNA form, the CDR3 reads TGTGCCGGCAGCTTAGCGGGATATGAGCAGTTCTTC. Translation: CAGSLAGYEQFF.

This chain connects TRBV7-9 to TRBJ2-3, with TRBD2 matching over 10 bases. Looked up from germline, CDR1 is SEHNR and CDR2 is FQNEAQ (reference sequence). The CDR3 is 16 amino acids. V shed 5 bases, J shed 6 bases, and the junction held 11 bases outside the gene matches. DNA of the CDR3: TGTGCCAGCAGCCCCGTAGCGGGGGGCCTCCCTGATACGCAGTATTTT. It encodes CASSPVAGGLPDTQYF.

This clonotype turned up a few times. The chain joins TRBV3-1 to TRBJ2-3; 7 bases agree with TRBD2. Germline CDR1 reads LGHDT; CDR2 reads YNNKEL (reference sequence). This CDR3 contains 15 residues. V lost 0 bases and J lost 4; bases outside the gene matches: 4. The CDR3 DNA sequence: TGTGCCAGCAGCCAAGATCAAGCGGGGCCAGATACGCAGTATTTT. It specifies CASSQDQAGPDTQYF.

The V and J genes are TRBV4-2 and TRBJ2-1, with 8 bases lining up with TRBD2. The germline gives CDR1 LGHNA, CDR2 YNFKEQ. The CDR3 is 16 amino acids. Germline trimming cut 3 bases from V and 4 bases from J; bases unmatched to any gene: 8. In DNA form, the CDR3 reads TGTGCCAGCAGCCAGGCGAGCGGGGGTATTTACAATGAGCAGTTCTTC. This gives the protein CASSQASGGIYNEQFF.

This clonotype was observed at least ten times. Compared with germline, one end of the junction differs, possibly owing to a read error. The CDR3 sequence: CASSPRGRDLSNEQYF. The CDR3 DNA is TGTGCCAGCAGCCCCCGCGGGAGGGATCTCTCCAACGAGCAGTACTTC. The V gene is TRBV7-2, the J gene TRBJ2-7; 9 bases are shared with TRBD2. Germline CDR1 reads SGHTA; CDR2 reads FQGNSA. The length of the CDR3 is 16 residues.

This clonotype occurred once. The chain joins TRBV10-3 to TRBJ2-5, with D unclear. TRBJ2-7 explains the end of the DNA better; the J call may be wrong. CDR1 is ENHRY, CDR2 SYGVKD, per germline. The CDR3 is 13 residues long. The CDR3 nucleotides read TGTGCCATCAGTGAGAATAATAGGTACGAGCAGTACTTC. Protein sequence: CAISENNRYEQYF.

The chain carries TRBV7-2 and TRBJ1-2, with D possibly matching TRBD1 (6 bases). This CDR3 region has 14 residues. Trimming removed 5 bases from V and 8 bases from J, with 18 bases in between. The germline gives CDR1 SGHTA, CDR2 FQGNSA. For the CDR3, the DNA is TGTGCCAGCAGCCCCGGGCAGGGGTGGTACGGCTACACCTTC. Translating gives CASSPGQGWYGYTF.

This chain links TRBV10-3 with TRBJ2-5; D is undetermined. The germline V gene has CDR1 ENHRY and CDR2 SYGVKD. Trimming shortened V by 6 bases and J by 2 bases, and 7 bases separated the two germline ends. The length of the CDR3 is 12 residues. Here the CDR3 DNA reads TGTGCCATCAGCCGGCAGCAAGAGACCCAGTACTTC. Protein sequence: CAISRQQETQYF.

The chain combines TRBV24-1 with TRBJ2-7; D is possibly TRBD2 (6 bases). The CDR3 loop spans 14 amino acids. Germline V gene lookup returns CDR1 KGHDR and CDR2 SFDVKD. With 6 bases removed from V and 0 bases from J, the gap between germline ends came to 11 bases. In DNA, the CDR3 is TGTGCCACCAGTAGGGAGGAGTTCTCCTACGAGCAGTACTTC. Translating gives CATSREEFSYEQYF.

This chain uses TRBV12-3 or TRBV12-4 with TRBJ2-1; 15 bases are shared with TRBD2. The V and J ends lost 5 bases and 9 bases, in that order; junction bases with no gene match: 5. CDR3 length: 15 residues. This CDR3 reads CASSAGLAGGSEQFF. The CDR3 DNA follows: TGTGCCAGCAGTGCGGGACTAGCGGGGGGTAGTGAGCAGTTCTTC.

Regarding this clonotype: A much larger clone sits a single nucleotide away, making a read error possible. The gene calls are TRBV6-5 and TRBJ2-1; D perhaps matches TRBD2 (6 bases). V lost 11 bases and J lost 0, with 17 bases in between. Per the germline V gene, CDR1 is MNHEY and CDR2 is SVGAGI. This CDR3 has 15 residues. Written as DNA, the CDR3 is TGTGCCGGCATTGCCCCGCGGGGCTCCTACAATGAGCAGTTCTTC. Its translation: CAGIAPRGSYNEQFF.

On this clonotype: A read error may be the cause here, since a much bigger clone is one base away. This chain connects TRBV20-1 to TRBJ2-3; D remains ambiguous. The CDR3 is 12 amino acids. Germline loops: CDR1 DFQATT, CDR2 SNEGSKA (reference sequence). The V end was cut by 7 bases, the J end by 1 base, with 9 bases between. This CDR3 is CSVGTRTDTQYF. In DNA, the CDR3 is TGCAGTGTTGGAACCCGCACAGATACGCAGTATTTT.

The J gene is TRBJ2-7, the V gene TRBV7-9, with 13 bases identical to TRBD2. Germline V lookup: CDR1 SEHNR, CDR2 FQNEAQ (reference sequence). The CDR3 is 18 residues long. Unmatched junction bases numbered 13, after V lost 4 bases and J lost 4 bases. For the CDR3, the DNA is TGTGCCAGCAGCTCCGGACTAGCGGGGGAAGTTTTTATGTACGAGCAGTACTTC. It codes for CASSSGLAGEVFMYEQYF.

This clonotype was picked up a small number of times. CDR3 nucleotides: TGTGCCAGCAGCCTTCGGACTAGCGGGAGTAGCGTCGAGCAGTACTTC. It encodes CASSLRTSGSSVEQYF. The gene calls are TRBV7-2 and TRBJ2-7; 13 bases line up with TRBD2. Germline CDR1 and CDR2: SGHTA and FQGNSA. The V and J ends lost 5 bases and 6 bases, in that order; junction bases with no gene match: 10. CDR3 length equals 16 residues.

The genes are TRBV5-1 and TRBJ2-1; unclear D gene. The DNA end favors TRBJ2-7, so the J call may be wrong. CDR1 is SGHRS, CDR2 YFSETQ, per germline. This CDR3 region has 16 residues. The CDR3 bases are TGCGCCAGCAGCCTACAGCCTGCCGACTCCTACAATGAGCAGTACTTC. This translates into CASSLQPADSYNEQYF.